This T cell receptor (beta chain) was recovered during a study of siplizumab effects on memory and regulatory T cells. Study observations and caveats: A minor share of alloreactive clones matched unstimulated subsets.

The CDR3 extends over 14 amino acids. Germline CDR1 reads SGHVS; CDR2 reads FNYEAQ. The V and J ends lost 4 bases and 1 base respectively, with 10 bases between them. About this clone itself: Its antigen remains unidentified.

About 9.2 x 10^4 TCR templates underwent assay in every sample. Profiling relied on immunoSEQ multiplex PCR, and the TCRdb table lists in-frame clones only, not all of them. The table has nearly 85,000 clones, 87% seen once. The receptor was derived from a human donor in good health. The chain has TRBV7-6 and TRBJ1-1; TRBD1 is a possible D gene (5 bases). The sequenced material came from Tregs sorted from blood. As DNA, the CDR3 is TGTGCCAGCAGCTGGGGGGGAAGGAACACTGAAGCTTTCTTT. This gives the protein CASSWGGRNTEAFF.